The source of this TCR beta chain is a study of persistence of HIV-infected CD4 T cells. The libraries were made with immunoSEQ version 4 in survey mode. TCRdb's copy holds only in-frame clones and misses some; the assay was immunoSEQ multiplex PCR. This sample has 37,000 or so clones, with approximately 84% found just once. This CDR3 has 16 residues. With 6 bases clipped from V and 1 base from J, the junction kept 9 bases outside the gene matches. The germline V gene encodes CDR1 MNHNY and CDR2 SVGAGI (reference sequence). With respect to this clone: Its target is unknown.

Stimulation used around 10 ug/mL lysate from CMV-infected fibroblasts. CD40L/CD69 double-negative CD45RO-high memory CD4+ T cells were collected. The source material was CD4+ T cells sorted from PBMCs after roughly 18-hour stimulation, sampled from a patient who received antiretroviral therapy. The clonotype originates from an adult man with HIV who was CMV-seropositive. The V and J genes are TRBV6-6 and TRBJ1-2; TRBD1 aligns across 9 bases. CDR3 region: CASRDRGQGLNYGYTF. The CDR3, as DNA: TGTGCCAGCAGGGACCGTGGACAGGGGCTTAACTATGGCTACACCTTC.